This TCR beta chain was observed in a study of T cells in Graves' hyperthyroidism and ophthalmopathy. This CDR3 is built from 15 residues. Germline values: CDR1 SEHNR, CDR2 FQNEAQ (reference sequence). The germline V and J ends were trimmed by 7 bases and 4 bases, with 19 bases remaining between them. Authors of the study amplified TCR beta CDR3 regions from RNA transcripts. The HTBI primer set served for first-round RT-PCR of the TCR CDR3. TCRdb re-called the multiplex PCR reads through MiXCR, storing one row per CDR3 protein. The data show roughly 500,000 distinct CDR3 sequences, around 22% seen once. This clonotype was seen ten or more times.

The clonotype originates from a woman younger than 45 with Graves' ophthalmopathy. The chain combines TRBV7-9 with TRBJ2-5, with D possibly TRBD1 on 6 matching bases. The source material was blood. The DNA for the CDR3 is TGTGCCAGCACCAACATGGTACTAGGGGGAGAGACCCAGTACTTC. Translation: CASTNMVLGGETQYF.